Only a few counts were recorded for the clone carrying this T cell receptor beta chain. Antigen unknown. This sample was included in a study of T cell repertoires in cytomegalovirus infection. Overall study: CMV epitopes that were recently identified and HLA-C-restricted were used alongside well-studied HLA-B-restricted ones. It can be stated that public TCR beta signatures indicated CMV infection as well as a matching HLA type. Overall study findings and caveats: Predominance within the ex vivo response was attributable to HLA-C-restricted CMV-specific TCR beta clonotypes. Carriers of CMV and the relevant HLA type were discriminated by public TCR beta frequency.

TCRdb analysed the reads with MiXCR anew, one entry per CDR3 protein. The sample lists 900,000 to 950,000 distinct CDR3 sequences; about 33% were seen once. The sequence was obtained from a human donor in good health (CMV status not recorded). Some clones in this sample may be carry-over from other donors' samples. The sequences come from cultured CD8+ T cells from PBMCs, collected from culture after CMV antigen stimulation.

CDR3 sequence reads: CASSFTGGRNSPLHF. The DNA for the CDR3 is TGTGCCAGCAGTTTTACCGGGGGTCGGAATTCACCCCTCCACTTT. The chain is built from TRBV6-8 and TRBJ1-6; possible D gene TRBD1, 5 bases. The CDR3 runs 15 residues. Germline CDR1 MNHGY, CDR2 SAAAGT. V was shortened by 4 bases and J by 7 bases, with 14 bases between the two germline ends.